This T cell receptor (beta chain) comes out of a study of cytomegalovirus exposure and HLA in healthy donors. Whole-study findings and limits: An Asian-associated ancestry cluster reportedly showed fewer N-insertions than the approximately 700-donor mean in a later analysis.

Use of 60 Vbeta and 13 Jbeta primers characterized the PCR. Clones were sequenced by immunoSEQ multiplex PCR, and TCRdb holds only the in-frame ones, with some missing. The sample lists 90,000 to 110,000 clones, roughly 67% occurring once. Each of the donors was a healthy bone marrow donor. Likely unrecorded immune exposures existed in these nominally healthy donors. The germline CDR1 and CDR2 sequences are MDHEN and SYDVKM. The CDR3 consists of 15 residues. With 10 bases clipped from V and 7 bases from J, the junction kept 16 bases outside the gene matches. This clone appeared a few times. Its antigen is unidentified.

Sample: PBMCs. The receptor's source is a man aged 40-49 years in good health and CMV-seronegative. The V and J genes are TRBV28 and TRBJ1-5; 7 nucleotides match TRBD1. Here the CDR3 reads CATHTNQQGMQPQHF. In DNA, the CDR3 is TGTGCCACCCACACAAACCAACAGGGGATGCAGCCCCAGCATTTT.